These 21 T cell receptor beta chains were sequenced from one sample in a study of blood T cell repertoires in COVID-19. Assay used: immunoSEQ multiplex PCR; TCRdb lists only in-frame clones, some missing. The sample yields roughly 65,000 clones, 60% to 80% seen once. Sequencing was performed on peripheral blood. The source is a man aged 60-69 years with acute or convalescent COVID-19.

V gene TRBV6-2 or TRBV6-3 combines with J gene TRBJ1-2; D ambiguous. The germline V and J ends were trimmed by 2 bases and 5 bases, with 6 bases remaining between them. From germline, CDR1 is MNHEY and CDR2 SVGEGT. This CDR3 is built from 12 residues. The CDR3 protein is CASSYSGYGYTF. The CDR3 nucleotides read TGTGCCAGCAGTTACAGCGGATATGGCTACACCTTC.

This chain uses TRBV5-1 with TRBJ1-6; 7 bases are a match to TRBD1. This CDR3 comprises 15 residues. The J segment lost 10 bases and the V segment lost 1 base, leaving 8 bases of the junction unmatched. CDR1 is SGHRS, CDR2 YFSETQ, per germline. CDR3 loop: CASSLRAGGQSPLHF. Written as DNA, the CDR3 is TGCGCCAGCAGCTTGCGGGCAGGGGGTCAGTCACCCCTCCACTTT.

This clone was found once. Relative to the germline gene, one junction end is altered; a read error may explain this. Written as DNA, the CDR3 is TGTGCCAGCGGCCAAACCCGTAGCGGGGAGGGGGCAGATACGCAGTATTTT. The encoded protein is CASGQTRSGEGADTQYF. This chain links TRBV4-2 with TRBJ2-3; 8 nucleotides agree with TRBD2. The CDR3 sequence is 17 residues long. CDR1 and CDR2 (germline): LGHNA, YNFKEQ.

This clone was counted a few times. This chain's CDR3 is CSVETLTSGFSNYGYTF. In DNA form, the CDR3 reads TGCAGCGTTGAGACATTAACGTCAGGGTTCTCTAACTATGGCTACACCTTC. The chain uses TRBV29-1 and TRBJ1-2, with D perhaps TRBD1 (5 bases). Deletions cut 3 bases from V and 0 bases from J, with 20 bases between. CDR1 and CDR2 from the germline V gene are SQVTM and ANQGSEA. The CDR3 extends over 17 amino acids. The full variable domain, in which reference TRBV29-1 and TRBJ1-2 provide the parts outside the CDR3, is SAVISQKPSRDICQRGTSLTIQCQVDSQVTMMFWYRQQPGQSLTLIATANQGSEATYESGFVIDKFPISRPNLTFSTLTVSNMSPEDSSIYLCSVETLTSGFSNYGYTFGSGTRLTVV.

The chain carries TRBV19 and TRBJ2-3, with 8 bases aligning to TRBD2. This CDR3 has 15 residues. V lost 6 bases, J lost 3 bases, and 8 bases stayed unmatched. Germline V gives CDR1 LNHDA, CDR2 SQIVND (reference sequence). The CDR3 region has the DNA TGTGCCAGTAGGCTCGGGGGGGCCACGACAGATACGCAGTATTTT. Translated, it gives CASRLGGATTDTQYF.

V is TRBV6-5 and J is TRBJ2-3; the D is unclear. Germline CDR1 MNHEY, CDR2 SVGAGI. CDR3 length equals 15 residues. Trimming left V 6 bases short and J 1 base short, with 14 bases between. The CDR3 nucleotides are TGTGCCAGCAGACTCACAGCCGATGGCACAGATACGCAGTATTTT. This sequence encodes CASRLTADGTDTQYF.

CDR3 in DNA: TGTGCCTGGAGTGTTACGGCTTTAGTTACGGGGGAGCAGTACTTC. This codes for CAWSVTALVTGEQYF. This rearrangement joins TRBV30 to TRBJ2-7, with D possibly TRBD2 on 5 matching bases. CDR1 and CDR2 (germline): GTSNPN, SVGIG (reference sequence). This CDR3 has 15 amino acids. Trimming left V 0 bases short and J 7 bases short, with 19 bases between.

This clone was detected only once. This chain joins TRBV6-5 and TRBJ1-6; D might be TRBD1 (6 bases). CDR1 and CDR2 from the germline V gene are MNHEY and SVGAGI. CDR3 length: 14 residues. Trimming pared 6 bases from V and 9 bases from J, leaving 15 bases between. CDR3 sequence: CASSLTGLGSPLHF. CDR3 DNA sequence: TGTGCCAGCAGCCTGACAGGACTGGGTTCACCCCTCCACTTT.

CDR3 sequence (DNA): TGCGCCAGCAGCCTCGTGAAAGGGGAGAACACTGAAGCTTTCTTT. This translates into CASSLVKGENTEAFF. V and J are TRBV5-1 and TRBJ1-1, with D possibly being TRBD1 (5 bases). Trimming cost V 4 bases and J 1 base, with 14 bases left between them. Germline V gene lookup returns CDR1 SGHRS and CDR2 YFSETQ. This CDR3 spans 15 amino acids.

V gene TRBV10-1 combines with J gene TRBJ1-1; D call uncertain. The CDR3 has 14 amino acids. The germline V gene encodes CDR1 WNHNN and CDR2 SYGVQD (reference sequence). The germline V and J ends were trimmed by 3 bases and 5 bases, with 13 bases remaining between them. In DNA, the CDR3 is TGCGCCAGCAGTGAATTCGGAGGTCGGACTGAAGCTTTCTTT. The encoded protein is CASSEFGGRTEAFF.

The rearrangement uses TRBV7-9 and TRBJ1-6; 9 bases match TRBD1. Trimming cost V 4 bases and J 10 bases; bases outside gene matches: 8. Looked up from germline, CDR1 is SEHNR and CDR2 is FQNEAQ (reference sequence). The CDR3 covers 15 residues. The CDR3 spells CASSSQGAQQSPLHF. CDR3 in DNA: TGTGCCAGCAGCTCACAGGGGGCGCAGCAATCACCCCTCCACTTT.

V and J are TRBV11-3 and TRBJ1-5; D not resolved. The CDR3 has 15 amino acids. With 0 bases removed from V and 6 bases from J, the gap between germline ends came to 12 bases. CDR1 and CDR2 (germline): SGHNT, YENEEA. CDR3: CASSLDRSRCQPQHF. DNA for the CDR3: TGTGCCAGCAGCTTAGATAGGAGTAGGTGTCAGCCCCAGCATTTT.

This clone has just one count. The chain recombines TRBV7-9 with TRBJ2-6, with TRBD1 identical over 12 bases. Looked up from germline, CDR1 is SEHNR and CDR2 is FQNEAQ (reference sequence). The CDR3 is 18 residues long. V shed 8 bases and J 1 base; nucleotides not matched to a gene: 9. The CDR3 loop is CASGRGTGGPSGANVLTF. The CDR3, as DNA: TGTGCCAGCGGGAGGGGGACAGGGGGCCCTTCTGGGGCCAACGTCCTGACTTTC.

The V gene is TRBV20-1, the J gene TRBJ2-4; TRBD2 might be the D (6 bases). The CDR3 covers 11 residues. The germline V gene encodes CDR1 DFQATT and CDR2 SNEGSKA (reference sequence). Here the CDR3 reads CICLGGNIQYF. CDR3 nucleotide sequence: TGCATCTGCTTGGGGGGAAACATTCAGTACTTC.

This chain uses TRBV6-1 with TRBJ2-1; maybe TRBD1 (6 bases). In germline, CDR1 is MNHNS, CDR2 SASEGT. The ends were cut back, 2 bases at V and 8 bases at J, with 13 bases in the middle. This CDR3 spans 14 amino acids. The CDR3 spells CASSEIQDRDEQFF. The CDR3 DNA sequence: TGTGCCAGCAGTGAAATCCAGGACAGAGATGAGCAGTTCTTC.

This clone has more than one count but fewer than ten. The chain carries TRBV7-2 and TRBJ1-2, with 8 bases aligning to TRBD1. Germline trimming cut 3 bases from V and 6 bases from J; bases unmatched to any gene: 12. CDR1 is SGHTA and CDR2 is FQGNSA in the germline V gene. The CDR3 sequence is 16 residues long. The chain's CDR3 is CASSFHYRTGRNGYTF. CDR3 bases: TGTGCCAGCAGCTTCCATTACCGGACAGGGAGAAATGGCTACACCTTC.

This chain uses TRBV5-1 with TRBJ2-1; D is possibly TRBD1 (6 bases). There are 15 residues in the CDR3. Trimming removed 0 bases from V and 4 bases from J, with 11 bases in between. The V gene's germline CDR1 is SGHRS and CDR2 YFSETQ. The CDR3 DNA follows: TGCGCCAGCAGCTTGGAGGGGGATTCTTACAATGAGCAGTTCTTC. This translates into CASSLEGDSYNEQFF. Variable domain in full (rest from reference TRBV5-1 and TRBJ2-1): KAGVTQTPRYLIKTRGQQVTLSCSPISGHRSVSWYQQTPGQGLQFLFEYFSETQRNKGNFPGRFSGRQFSNSRSEMNVSTLELGDSALYLCASSLEGDSYNEQFFGPGTRLTVL.

The chain couples TRBV6-8 to TRBJ2-3, with 10 bases matching TRBD2. The CDR3 loop spans 13 amino acids. Losses at the gene ends were 4 bases for V and 14 bases for J; bases not matched to a gene: 9. CDR1 and CDR2 from the germline V gene are MNHGY and SAAAGT. The CDR3 is CASSSTSGAWAYF. CDR3 DNA sequence: TGTGCCAGCAGTTCAACTAGCGGGGCCTGGGCGTATTTT.

This chain links TRBV6-4 with TRBJ1-1; no clear D gene. Trimming shortened V by 5 bases and J by 0 bases, and 7 bases separated the two germline ends. This CDR3 is built from 13 residues. CDR1 is MRHNA and CDR2 is SNTAGT in the germline V gene. CDR3 residues: CASSSQMNTEAFF. DNA of the CDR3: TGTGCCAGCAGTTCACAGATGAACACTGAAGCTTTCTTT.

With regard to this clone: A read error may produce the germline difference seen at one junction end. The sample holds other DNA sequences that translate to the same CDR3. The J gene is TRBJ2-7, the V gene TRBV7-7; 7 positions match TRBD2. The V gene's germline CDR1 is SSHAT and CDR2 FNYEAQ (reference sequence). The CDR3 is 13 residues long. CDR3 sequence: CASSLGGGYEQYF. CDR3 in DNA: TGTGCTAGCAGCTTAGGCGGGGGCTACGAGCAGTACTTC.

The gene calls are TRBV29-1 and TRBJ1-2; D unresolved. CDR1 and CDR2 from the germline V gene are SQVTM and ANQGSEA. Trimming took off 2 bases at V and 5 bases at J, with 9 bases between the two ends. The length of the CDR3 is 12 residues. CDR3: CSVESQPYGYTF. CDR3 nucleotide sequence: TGCAGCGTTGAATCACAGCCGTATGGCTACACCTTC. Together with reference TRBV29-1 and TRBJ1-2, the CDR3 gives the full variable domain: SAVISQKPSRDICQRGTSLTIQCQVDSQVTMMFWYRQQPGQSLTLIATANQGSEATYESGFVIDKFPISRPNLTFSTLTVSNMSPEDSSIYLCSVESQPYGYTFGSGTRLTVV.